The T cell receptor (beta chain) under discussion was sequenced for a study of T cell responses to AZD1222 COVID-19 vaccine. Whole-study findings and limits: Donors were chiefly white British, with a greater number of females, and clonal diversity was perhaps underestimated. Every sample of the repertoires postdated the peak T cell response.

Using immunoSEQ multiplex PCR, the repertoire was profiled, and TCRdb retains in-frame clones only, with some absent. The sample shows about 160,000 clones, 88% of them seen only once. There are 14 residues in the CDR3. The V gene's germline CDR1 is SGHTA and CDR2 FQGNSA. Between the trimmed V and J ends, which lost 1 base and 5 bases, there was a span of 11 bases. A few counts support this clone. Antigen: not known. The TCR comes from an adult who received the AZD1222 COVID-19 vaccine. The genes are TRBV7-2 and TRBJ1-1; weak D call: TRBD1 (5 bases). Source: peripheral blood, taken 28 days after the second AZD1222 dose. The CDR3 region is CASSLVGEGTEAFF. The CDR3 nucleotides read TGTGCCAGCAGCTTAGTTGGGGAGGGGACTGAAGCTTTCTTT.